The sequence of this T cell receptor beta chain was determined in a study of T cells after yellow fever vaccination. Study-wide points: Once the booster was given, most primary-vaccination clones reappeared, at approximately 97% for CD4 and 88% for CD8. Weaker overall was a secondary response that nonetheless peaked faster, on day 5 versus 15.

The 5'RACE template-switching step produced TCR cDNA and added a universal primer site and UMIs. TCRdb used MiXCR to reprocess the 5' RACE reads, holding one entry per CDR3 protein. The sample has 450,000 to 650,000 distinct CDR3 sequences; roughly 13% are singletons. The germline V and J ends were trimmed by 3 bases and 0 bases, with 10 bases remaining between them. The CDR3 is 15 amino acids. Germline V lookup: CDR1 SGDLS, CDR2 YYNGEE. The sample holds a few counts of this clonotype. Its specificity is not known. The chain joins TRBV9 to TRBJ1-3; D uncertain. The receptor was derived from a man aged 30-40 years who received the YFV17D yellow fever vaccine. Here the sequenced sample was PBMCs, taken on the day of the yellow fever booster vaccination. CDR3 sequence (DNA): TGTGCCAGCAGCGCGGGGAGAATCTCTGGAAACACCATATATTTT. Protein product: CASSAGRISGNTIYF.